This TCR beta chain was found in a study of CD8 T cells in ankylosing spondylitis (TCRdb year 2017). As for the study more broadly: The study profiled T cell receptor beta repertoires in healthy donors and ankylosing spondylitis patients to find disease-linked TCR variants. In total, the full study cohort was made up of roughly 110 healthy donors and about two dozen ankylosing spondylitis patients. Peripheral blood was sampled, and synovial fluid was additionally collected from ankylosing spondylitis patients. Points the paper makes about the study in general: Blood from ankylosing spondylitis patients appeared to be characterized by a TCR beta motif composed of under 10 highly homologous amino acid variants. Some TCR beta motif variants had previously been reported in synovial fluid and blood of reactive arthritis patients, which suggested common disease-initiation mechanisms. The disease-linked clones had a CD8+ phenotype and were found at relatively low frequencies in peripheral blood. The disease-linked clones were reported as significantly enriched in matched synovial fluid samples from ankylosing spondylitis patients.

The sequencing machine was an Illumina HiSeq 2500. Quantitative 5'-RACE with molecular barcodes was used to prepare TCR beta libraries. The authors' pipeline ran thus. A new computational method based on a probabilistic model of VDJ rearrangement was used to identify disease-linked TCR variants. Clones were called with MiXCR by TCRdb after fastp trimmed the public reads at Q25, and only in-frame beta chains were retained. Every entry covers one CDR3 protein and lists the most common genes and DNA from its rows. TCRdb, not the original authors, processed these V and J calls. This sample lists nearly 350,000 distinct CDR3 sequences; roughly 14% were detected once. The ten largest make up less than 1.1% of the sample. Taken from the germline V gene (reference sequence), the CDR1 and CDR2 loops are DFQATT and SNEGSKA. Ends trimmed: V by 3 bases, J by 7 bases; bases unmatched to a gene: 9. Counted from cysteine to phenylalanine, this CDR3 has 16 amino acids. Only CDR3 DNA remains: 48 bases, in frame from the first base.

There are a few counts of this clonotype. What antigen it recognizes has not been identified. No much larger clonotype is one base removed from it; base qualities were not supplied. The sample comprised blood, either unsorted or a sorted T cell fraction (not recorded which). The clonotype originates from a male donor with ankylosing spondylitis or in good health (not recorded which). This chain is built from TRBV20-1 and TRBJ2-7, with 16 bases in between that match TRBD2. For the CDR3, the sequence is CSARSGTSGGAEEQYF. The sequenced DNA: TGCAGTGCTAGGTCCGGGACTAGCGGGGGGGCTGAGGAGCAGTACTTC.